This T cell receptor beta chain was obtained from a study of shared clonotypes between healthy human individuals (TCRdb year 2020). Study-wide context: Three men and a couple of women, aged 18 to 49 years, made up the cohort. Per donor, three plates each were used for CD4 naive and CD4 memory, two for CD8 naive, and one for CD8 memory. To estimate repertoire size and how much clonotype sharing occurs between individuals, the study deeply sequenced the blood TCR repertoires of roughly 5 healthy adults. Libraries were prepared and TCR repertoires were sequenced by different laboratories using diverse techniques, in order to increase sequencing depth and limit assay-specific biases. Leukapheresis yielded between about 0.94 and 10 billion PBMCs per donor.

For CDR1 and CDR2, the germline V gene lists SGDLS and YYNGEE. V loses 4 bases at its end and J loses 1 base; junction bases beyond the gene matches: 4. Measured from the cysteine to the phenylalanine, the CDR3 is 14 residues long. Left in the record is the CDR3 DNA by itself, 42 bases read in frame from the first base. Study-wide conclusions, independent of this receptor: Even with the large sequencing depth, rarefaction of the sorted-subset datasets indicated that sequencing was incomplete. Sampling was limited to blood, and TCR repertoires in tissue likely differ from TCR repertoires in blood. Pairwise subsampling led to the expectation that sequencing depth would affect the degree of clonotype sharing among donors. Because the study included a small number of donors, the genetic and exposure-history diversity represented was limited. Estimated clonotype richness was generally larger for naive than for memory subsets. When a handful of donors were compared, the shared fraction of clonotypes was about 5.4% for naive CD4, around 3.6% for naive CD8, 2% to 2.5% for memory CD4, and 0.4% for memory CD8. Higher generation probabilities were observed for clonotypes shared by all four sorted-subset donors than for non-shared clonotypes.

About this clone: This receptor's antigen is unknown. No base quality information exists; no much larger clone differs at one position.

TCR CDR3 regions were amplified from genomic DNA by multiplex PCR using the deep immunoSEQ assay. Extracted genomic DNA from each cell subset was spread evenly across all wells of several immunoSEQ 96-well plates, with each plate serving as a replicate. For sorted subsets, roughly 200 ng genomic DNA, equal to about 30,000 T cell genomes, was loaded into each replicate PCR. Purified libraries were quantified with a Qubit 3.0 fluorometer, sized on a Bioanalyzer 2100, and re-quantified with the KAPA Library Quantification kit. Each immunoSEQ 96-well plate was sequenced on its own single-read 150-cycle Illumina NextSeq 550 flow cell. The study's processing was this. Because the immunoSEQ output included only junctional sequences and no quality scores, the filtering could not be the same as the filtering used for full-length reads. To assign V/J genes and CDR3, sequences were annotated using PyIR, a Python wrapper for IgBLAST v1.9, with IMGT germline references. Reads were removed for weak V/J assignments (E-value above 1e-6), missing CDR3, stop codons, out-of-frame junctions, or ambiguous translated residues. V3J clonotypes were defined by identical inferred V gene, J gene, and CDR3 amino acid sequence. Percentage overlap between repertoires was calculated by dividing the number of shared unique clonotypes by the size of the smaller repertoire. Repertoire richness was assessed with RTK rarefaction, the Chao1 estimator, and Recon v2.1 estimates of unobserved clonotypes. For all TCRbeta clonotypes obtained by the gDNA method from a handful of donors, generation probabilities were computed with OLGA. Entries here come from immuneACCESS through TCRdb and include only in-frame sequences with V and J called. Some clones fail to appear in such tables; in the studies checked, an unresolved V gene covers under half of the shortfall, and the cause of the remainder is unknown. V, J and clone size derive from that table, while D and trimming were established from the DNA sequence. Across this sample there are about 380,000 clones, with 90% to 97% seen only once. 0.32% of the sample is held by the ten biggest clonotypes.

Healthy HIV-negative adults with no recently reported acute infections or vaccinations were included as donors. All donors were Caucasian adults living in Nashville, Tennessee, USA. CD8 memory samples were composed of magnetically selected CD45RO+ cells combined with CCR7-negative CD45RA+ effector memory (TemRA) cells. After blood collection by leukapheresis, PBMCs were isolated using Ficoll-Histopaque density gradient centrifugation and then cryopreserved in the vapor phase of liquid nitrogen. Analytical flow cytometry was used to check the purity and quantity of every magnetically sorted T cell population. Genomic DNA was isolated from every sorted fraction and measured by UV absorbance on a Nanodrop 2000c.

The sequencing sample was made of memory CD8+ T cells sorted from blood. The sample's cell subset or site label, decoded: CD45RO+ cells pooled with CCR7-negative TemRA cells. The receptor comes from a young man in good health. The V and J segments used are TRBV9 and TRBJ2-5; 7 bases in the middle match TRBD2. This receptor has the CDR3 CASSWGGPQETQYF. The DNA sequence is TGTGCCAGCAGCTGGGGGGGACCCCAAGAGACCCAGTACTTC.